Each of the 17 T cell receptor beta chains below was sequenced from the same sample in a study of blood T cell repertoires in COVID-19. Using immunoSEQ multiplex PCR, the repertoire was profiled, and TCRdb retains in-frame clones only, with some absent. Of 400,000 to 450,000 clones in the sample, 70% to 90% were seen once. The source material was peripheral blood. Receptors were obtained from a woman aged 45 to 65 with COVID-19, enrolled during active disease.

The CDR3 loop reads CASSQDVLRFSYEQYF. CDR3 coding DNA: TGTGCCAGCAGCCAAGATGTTCTGCGGTTCTCCTACGAGCAGTACTTC. V usage is TRBV3-1 (or the pseudogene TRBV3-2) and J usage is TRBJ2-7; D gene unclear. In germline, CDR1 is LGHDT, CDR2 YNNKEL (reference sequence). The germline V and J ends were trimmed by 0 bases and 0 bases, with 12 bases remaining between them. CDR3 length: 16 amino acids.

The CDR3 loop is CASGLVVRQGAYEQYF. CDR3 coding DNA: TGTGCTAGTGGTTTGGTAGTGAGACAGGGGGCCTACGAGCAGTACTTC. The V gene is TRBV12-5, the J gene TRBJ2-7; TRBD1 matches at 9 bases. Germline V gene lookup returns CDR1 LGHNT and CDR2 FRNRAP. The CDR3 contains 16 residues. V shed 0 bases, J shed 2 bases, and the junction held 5 bases outside the gene matches.

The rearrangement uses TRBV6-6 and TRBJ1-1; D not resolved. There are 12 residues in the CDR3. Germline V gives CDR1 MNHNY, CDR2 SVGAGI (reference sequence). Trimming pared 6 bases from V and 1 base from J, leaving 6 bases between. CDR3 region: CASSRSNTEAFF. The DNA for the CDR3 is TGTGCCAGCAGCCGGTCGAACACTGAAGCTTTCTTT.

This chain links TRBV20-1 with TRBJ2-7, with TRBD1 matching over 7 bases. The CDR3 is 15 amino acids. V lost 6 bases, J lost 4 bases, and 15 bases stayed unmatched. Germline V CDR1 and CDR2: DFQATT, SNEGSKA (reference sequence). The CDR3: CSASRDSGTEYEQYF. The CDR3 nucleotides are TGCAGTGCGAGTAGGGACAGTGGTACAGAATACGAGCAGTACTTC.

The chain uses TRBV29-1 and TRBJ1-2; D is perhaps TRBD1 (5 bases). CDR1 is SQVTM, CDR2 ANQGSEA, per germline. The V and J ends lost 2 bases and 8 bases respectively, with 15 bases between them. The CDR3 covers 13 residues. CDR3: CSVEFRRAGGYTF. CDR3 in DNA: TGCAGCGTTGAATTCCGCAGGGCAGGGGGCTACACCTTC.

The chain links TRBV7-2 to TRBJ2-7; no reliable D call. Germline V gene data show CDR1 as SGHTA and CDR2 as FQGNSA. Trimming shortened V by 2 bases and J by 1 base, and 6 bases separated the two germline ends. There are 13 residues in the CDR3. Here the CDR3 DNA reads TGTGCCAGCAGCTTAATCGGTTCCTACGAGCAGTACTTC. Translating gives CASSLIGSYEQYF.

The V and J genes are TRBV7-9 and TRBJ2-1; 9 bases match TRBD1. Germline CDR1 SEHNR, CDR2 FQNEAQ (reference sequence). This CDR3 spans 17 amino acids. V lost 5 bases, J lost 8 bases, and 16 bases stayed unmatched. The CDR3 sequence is CASSPLGTGSIHHEQFF. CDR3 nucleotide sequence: TGTGCCAGCAGCCCCCTTGGGACAGGGAGCATCCACCATGAGCAGTTCTTC.

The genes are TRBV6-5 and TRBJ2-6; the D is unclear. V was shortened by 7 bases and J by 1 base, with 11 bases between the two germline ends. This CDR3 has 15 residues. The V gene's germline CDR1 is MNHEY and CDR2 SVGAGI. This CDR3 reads CASKMVLSGANVLTF. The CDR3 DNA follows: TGTGCCAGCAAAATGGTCCTATCTGGGGCCAACGTCCTGACTTTC.

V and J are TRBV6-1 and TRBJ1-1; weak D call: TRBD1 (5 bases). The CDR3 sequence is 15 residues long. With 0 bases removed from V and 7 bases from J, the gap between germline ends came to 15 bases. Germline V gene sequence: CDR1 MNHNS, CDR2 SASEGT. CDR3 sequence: CASSEALGRRGEAFF. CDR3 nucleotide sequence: TGTGCCAGCAGTGAAGCGTTGGGGCGGAGGGGTGAAGCTTTCTTT.

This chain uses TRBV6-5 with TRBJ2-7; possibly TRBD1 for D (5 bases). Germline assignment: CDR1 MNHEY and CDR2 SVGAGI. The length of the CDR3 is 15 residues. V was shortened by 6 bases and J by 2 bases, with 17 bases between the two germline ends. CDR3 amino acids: CASRDQGTLPYEQYF. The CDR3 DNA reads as TGTGCCAGCAGGGATCAGGGAACCCTCCCCTACGAGCAGTACTTC.

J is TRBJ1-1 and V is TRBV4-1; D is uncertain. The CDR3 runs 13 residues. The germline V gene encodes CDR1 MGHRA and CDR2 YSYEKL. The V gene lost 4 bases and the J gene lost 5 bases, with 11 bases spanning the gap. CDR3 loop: CASSPGAGTEAFF. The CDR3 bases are TGCGCCAGCAGCCCCGGAGCCGGAACTGAAGCTTTCTTT.

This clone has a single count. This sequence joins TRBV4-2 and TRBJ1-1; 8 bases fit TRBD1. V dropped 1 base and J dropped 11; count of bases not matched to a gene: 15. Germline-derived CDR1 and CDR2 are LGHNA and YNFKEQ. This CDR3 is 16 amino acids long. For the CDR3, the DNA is TGTGCCAGCAGCCAAGCGGCGGGACAGGACGAACAAATGGCTTTCTTT. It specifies CASSQAAGQDEQMAFF.

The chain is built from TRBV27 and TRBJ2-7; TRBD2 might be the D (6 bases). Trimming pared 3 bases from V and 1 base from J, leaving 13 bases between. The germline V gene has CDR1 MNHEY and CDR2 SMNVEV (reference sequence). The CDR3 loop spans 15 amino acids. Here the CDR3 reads CASSFGPGRSYEQYF. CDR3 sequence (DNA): TGTGCCAGCAGTTTTGGTCCAGGGAGGTCCTACGAGCAGTACTTC.

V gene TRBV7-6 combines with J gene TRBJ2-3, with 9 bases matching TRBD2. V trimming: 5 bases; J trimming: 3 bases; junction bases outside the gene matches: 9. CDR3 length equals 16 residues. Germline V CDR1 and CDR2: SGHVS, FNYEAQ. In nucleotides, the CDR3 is TGTGCCAGCAGCCAAATAGCGGGAGTCCCTACAGATACGCAGTATTTT. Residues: CASSQIAGVPTDTQYF.

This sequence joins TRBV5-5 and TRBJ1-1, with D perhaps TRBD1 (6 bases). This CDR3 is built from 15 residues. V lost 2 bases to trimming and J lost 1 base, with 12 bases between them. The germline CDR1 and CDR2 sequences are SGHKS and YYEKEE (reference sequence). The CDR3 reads CASSFFAGANTEAFF. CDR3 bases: TGTGCCAGCAGCTTTTTCGCAGGGGCGAACACTGAAGCTTTCTTT.

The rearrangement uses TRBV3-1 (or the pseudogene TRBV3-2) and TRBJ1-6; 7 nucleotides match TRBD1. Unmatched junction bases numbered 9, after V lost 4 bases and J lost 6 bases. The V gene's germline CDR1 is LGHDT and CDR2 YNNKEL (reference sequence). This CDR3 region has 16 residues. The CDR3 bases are TGTGCCAGCAGCCTAAGGGGGCAGCTCTCTAATTCACCCCTCCACTTT. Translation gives CASSLRGQLSNSPLHF.

CDR3 region: CAWSVRRRGGYTF. The DNA of the CDR3 is TGTGCCTGGAGTGTACGCCGGAGGGGCGGCTACACCTTC. The V gene is TRBV30, the J gene TRBJ1-2, with a possible D match to TRBD1 (5 bases). Trimming left V 0 bases short and J 8 bases short, with 13 bases between. Germline assignment: CDR1 GTSNPN and CDR2 SVGIG (reference sequence). The CDR3 extends over 13 amino acids.